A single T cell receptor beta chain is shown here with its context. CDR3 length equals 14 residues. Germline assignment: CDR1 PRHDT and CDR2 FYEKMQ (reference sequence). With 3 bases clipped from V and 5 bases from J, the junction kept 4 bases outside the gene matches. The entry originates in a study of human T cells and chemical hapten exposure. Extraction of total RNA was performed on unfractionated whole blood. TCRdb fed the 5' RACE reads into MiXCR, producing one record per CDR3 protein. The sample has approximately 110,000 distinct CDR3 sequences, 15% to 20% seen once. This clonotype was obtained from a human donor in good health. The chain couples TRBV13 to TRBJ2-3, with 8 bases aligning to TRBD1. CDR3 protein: CASSFGQGEDTQYF. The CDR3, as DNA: TGTGCCAGCAGCTTCGGACAGGGAGAAGATACGCAGTATTTT.